A selection of T cell receptor beta chains follows, all from one sample in a study of T cells in Graves' hyperthyroidism and ophthalmopathy. One entry per CDR3 protein results from TCRdb running MiXCR on the multiplex PCR reads. Of under 550,000 distinct CDR3 sequences in the sample, 12% to 15% are singletons; the top ten hold about 5%. The specimen was blood. The receptors originated from a woman aged 18-29 years with Graves' hyperthyroidism. Both conserved end residues are part of each CDR3. A D gene is named only where the DNA matches it firmly. The size field is filled for only some rows; it gives once, few, many or a size class.

V gene	D gene	J gene	clone size	CDR3 DNA	CDR3 protein
TRBV10-1	.	TRBJ2-2	.	TGCGCCAGCAGTGAGATAAACACCGGGGAGCTGTTTTTT	CASSEINTGELFF
TRBV28	.	TRBJ2-1	many	TGTGCCAGCAGCTTACTAGCAGAACTACTTAATGAGCAGTTCTTC	CASSLLAELLNEQFF
TRBV5-1	TRBD2	TRBJ2-1	many	TGCGCCAGCAGCCTTAGCGGGAGAATCAACAATGAGCAGTTCTTC	CASSLSGRINNEQFF
TRBV7-9	.	TRBJ2-7	.	TGTGCCAGCAGCTTAGCGGCTGAACCTTACGAGCAGTACTTC	CASSLAAEPYEQYF
TRBV7-9	.	TRBJ1-5	.	TGTGCCAGCAGCCCGAGATGGAATAATCAGCCCCAGCATTTT	CASSPRWNNQPQHF
TRBV30	.	TRBJ2-7	.	TGTGCCTGGAGTACCCTCGGCTTAGGTCGTGAGCAGTACTTC	CAWSTLGLGREQYF
TRBV5-8	.	TRBJ1-3	few	TGTGCCAGCAGCACCCGAAACTCTGGAAACACCATATATTTT	CASSTRNSGNTIYF
TRBV27	.	TRBJ1-1	many	TGTGCCAGCAGTTTTTCAAGGAACACTGAAGCTTTCTTT	CASSFSRNTEAFF
TRBV20-1	.	TRBJ1-1	many	TGCAGTGCTAGTTCCGAGCCCGGGAAGGGGGATGCTTTCTTT	CSASSEPGKGDAFF
TRBV4-1	.	TRBJ1-2	.	TGCGCCAGCAGCCGCGAAGGGACGGGCTCCTATGGCTACACCTTC	CASSREGTGSYGYTF
TRBV7-2	.	TRBJ2-1	.	TGTGCCAGCAGCCGACCGGGACAAGAGCGGGTTTCTTCCTACAATGAGCAGTTCTTC	CASSRPGQERVSSYNEQFF
TRBV7-8	.	TRBJ2-3	.	TGTGCCAGCAGCTCTCCGGGACCGAGATGGGATACGCAGTATTTT	CASSSPGPRWDTQYF
TRBV2	TRBD2	TRBJ2-1	.	TGCGCCAGCAGGGAACCCCTAGCGGACTCCTACAATGAGCAGTCCTTC	CASREPLADSYNEQSF
TRBV15	TRBD2	TRBJ2-4	.	TGTGCCACCAGCACCTCCGGATGGCGGGAGGGTACCAAAAACATTCAGTACTTC	CATSTSGWREGTKNIQYF
TRBV2	.	TRBJ1-5	many	TGTGCCAGCAGTGAAGAGGGGTATAATCAGCCCCAGCATTTT	CASSEEGYNQPQHF
TRBV7-2	.	TRBJ1-2	.	TGTGCCAGCAGCTTATCAGAAAAACATGGCTACACCTTC	CASSLSEKHGYTF
TRBV28	TRBD2	TRBJ2-7	many	TGTGCCAGCAGGGCTAGCGGGTACGAGCAGTACTTC	CASRASGYEQYF
TRBV3-1	.	TRBJ1-1	few	TGTGCCAGCAGCCAAGGTGCCGGGATGGGCACTGAAGCTCTCTTT	CASSQGAGMGTEALF
TRBV11-2	TRBD1	TRBJ2-5	few	TGTGCCAGCAGCGGAGGACAGGGAGGTCGAGAGACCCAGTACTTC	CASSGGQGGRETQYF
TRBV6-2/TRBV6-3	.	TRBJ2-7	many	TGTGCCAGCAGTTCATCCCCCGGTGTCTACGAGCAGTACTTC	CASSSSPGVYEQYF
TRBV5-6	.	TRBJ2-1	.	TGTGCCAGCAGTTCCCTCCTAGCATTGGCCAACAATGAGCAGTTCTTC	CASSSLLALANNEQFF
TRBV20-1	.	TRBJ2-3	many	TGCAGTGCTAGAGTGTGGACTAACGAGGTAACCACTAGCACAGATACGCAGTATTTT	CSARVWTNEVTTSTDTQYF
TRBV27	.	TRBJ1-5	.	TGTGCCAGCAGTTGGAGGGGGCAGCCCCAGCATTTT	CASSWRGQPQHF
TRBV2	TRBD1	TRBJ2-1	many	TGTGCCAGCAGAGGGACAGGGCAGGGTGAGCAGTTCTTC	CASRGTGQGEQFF
TRBV6-5	.	TRBJ1-1	.	TGTGCCAGCAGTTACGTGGCAGATCTGAACACTGAAGCTTTCTTT	CASSYVADLNTEAFF
TRBV11-2	TRBD1	TRBJ1-3	.	TGTGCCAGCAGCTTAAGTGGGACAGGGGGTTCGACTCGAAACACCATATATTTT	CASSLSGTGGSTRNTIYF
TRBV2	.	TRBJ2-5	many	TGTGCCAGCAGTGAACCGGACAGACAAGAGACCCAGTACTTC	CASSEPDRQETQYF
TRBV30	TRBD1	TRBJ2-5	.	TGTGCCTGGACCTATTTCGGTTCAGGGGGAGAGACCCAGTACTTC	CAWTYFGSGGETQYF
TRBV19	TRBD1	TRBJ1-1	few	TGTGCCAGTAGGGAACGTCGGGGACAGATTAACACTGAAGCTTTCTTT	CASRERRGQINTEAFF
TRBV12-3/TRBV12-4	TRBD1	TRBJ1-4	many	TGTGCCAGCACCGAGAGACAGGGGCGGCATGAAAAACTGTTTTTT	CASTERQGRHEKLFF
TRBV5-1	TRBD2	TRBJ2-7	many	TGCGCCAGCAGCTTGGTCCCAGGTTGGACTAGCAGGACCTACGAGCAGTACTTC	CASSLVPGWTSRTYEQYF
TRBV14	.	TRBJ2-5	few	TGTGCCAGCAGCCAAGCGGGGGCTTTCGAGACCCAGTACTTC	CASSQAGAFETQYF
TRBV2	.	TRBJ1-5	.	TGTGCCAGCAGTGGTCCCGGGATCAGGGCAGATCAGCCCCAGCATTTT	CASSGPGIRADQPQHF
TRBV12-3/TRBV12-4	TRBD2	TRBJ2-5	many	TGTGCCAGCAGCTCCGGAGCGGGAGAAGCGGAAGAGACCCAGTACTTC	CASSSGAGEAEETQYF
TRBV20-1	.	TRBJ2-1	few	TGCAGTGCTAGAGATGGACCAGCGGGTGACAATGAGCAGTTCTTC	CSARDGPAGDNEQFF
TRBV30	.	TRBJ1-1	many	TGTGCCTGGAACGGACACGAGAACACTGAAGCTTTCTTT	CAWNGHENTEAFF
TRBV18	.	TRBJ2-3	many	TGTGCCAGCTCACCATTGGTGGCAGGGTGGGCAGATACGCAGTATTTT	CASSPLVAGWADTQYF
TRBV2	.	TRBJ1-6	many	TGTGCCAGCAGTGTTTTATCAAATTCACCCCTCCACTTT	CASSVLSNSPLHF
TRBV29-1	TRBD2	TRBJ2-7	many	TGCAGCATAACCGGGACTAGGGGCGACTACGAGCAGTACTTC	CSITGTRGDYEQYF
TRBV28	TRBD2	TRBJ2-7	many	TGTGCCAGCAGTTTACGACTAGCGGGAGGGCCCTACGAGCAGTACTTC	CASSLRLAGGPYEQYF
TRBV6-4	.	TRBJ2-2	many	TGTGCCAGCAGTCCCACGGGACCCCATGAATCCGGGGAGCTGTTTTTT	CASSPTGPHESGELFF
TRBV28	.	TRBJ1-5	many	TGTGCCAGCACGGGGGCGGGGGCTGGGAATCAGCCCCAGCATTTT	CASTGAGAGNQPQHF